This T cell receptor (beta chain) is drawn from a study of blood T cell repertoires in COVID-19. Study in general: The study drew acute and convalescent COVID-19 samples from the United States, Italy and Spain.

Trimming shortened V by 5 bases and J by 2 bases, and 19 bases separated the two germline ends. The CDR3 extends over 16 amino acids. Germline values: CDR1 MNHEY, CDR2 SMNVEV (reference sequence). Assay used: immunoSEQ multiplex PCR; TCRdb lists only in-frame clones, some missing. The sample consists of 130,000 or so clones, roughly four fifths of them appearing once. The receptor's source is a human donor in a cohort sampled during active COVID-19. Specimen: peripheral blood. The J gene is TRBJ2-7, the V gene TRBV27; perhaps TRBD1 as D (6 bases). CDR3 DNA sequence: TGTGCCAGCAGTGGGCCCTTGGGACACAGGACCTACGAGCAGTACTTC. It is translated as CASSGPLGHRTYEQYF.